The 16 T cell receptor beta chains below were found in one sample sequenced in a study of T cells after yellow fever vaccination (dated by TCRdb to between 2019 and 2020). Reading the label with the study, this specimen's treatment or condition is: live attenuated yellow fever vaccine strain. The library was produced with 5' RACE. The listed sequencing device is Illumina NovaSeq 6000. TCRdb redid the processing of the public reads, applying fastp at Q25 and MiXCR, and retained in-frame beta chains. Under each unique CDR3 protein, matching rows form one entry showing the most common genes and DNA. Present in this sample are 100,000 to 150,000 distinct CDR3 sequences, almost 9% of which were seen just once. The top ten clones comprise almost 40% of the sample. The sample here was CD8+ T cells sorted from PBMCs, taken on the day of the yellow fever booster vaccination. These receptors came from a man younger than 35 who received the YFV17D yellow fever vaccine.

The V and J genes are TRBV7-9 and TRBJ2-3; maybe TRBD1 (6 bases). V was pared by 5 bases and J by 0 bases, with 12 bases between. Germline CDR1 and CDR2: SEHNR and FQNEAQ (reference sequence). The CDR3 length is 15 residues. The DNA of the CDR3 is TGTGCCAGCAGCCACAGGGCCCTTAGCACAGATACGCAGTATTTT. This gives the protein CASSHRALSTDTQYF.

The chain couples TRBV7-6 to TRBJ2-7; D uncertain. The CDR3 is made up of 12 amino acids. Germline CDR1 and CDR2: SGHVS and FNYEAQ. The V end was cut by 3 bases, the J end by 2 bases, with 5 bases between. In DNA form, the CDR3 reads TGTGCCAGCAGCTTTTACCCCTACGAGCAGTACTTC. Its translation: CASSFYPYEQYF.

The rearrangement links TRBV28 to TRBJ2-7; D not resolved. Trimming removed 5 bases from V and 4 bases from J, with 15 bases in between. The CDR3 is 14 amino acids. Per the germline V gene, CDR1 is MDHEN and CDR2 is SYDVKM. CDR3 region: CASSPRALGYEQYV. For the CDR3, the DNA is TGTGCCAGCAGTCCCCGGGCCCTGGGGTACGAGCAGTACGTC.

The V and J genes are TRBV3-1 and TRBJ2-1, with D possibly TRBD1 on 5 matching bases. The V gene lost 1 base and the J gene lost 5 bases, with 21 bases spanning the gap. Per germline, CDR1 LGHDT and CDR2 YNNKEL (reference sequence). CDR3 length equals 18 residues. The CDR3 protein is CASSQVRAILDPDNEQFF. The CDR3 region has the DNA TGTGCCAGCAGCCAAGTCAGGGCTATTCTGGACCCAGACAATGAGCAGTTCTTC.

This clonotype is deemed medium-sized. The chain carries TRBV11-2 and TRBJ1-1, with TRBD1 matching 7 bases. The CDR3 has 17 residues. The V and J ends lost 4 bases and 1 base, in that order; junction bases with no gene match: 12. The V gene's germline CDR1 is SGHAT and CDR2 FQNNGV. The CDR3 nucleotides are TGTGCCAGCAGCTCCCCAGGGGGTACGGCAAGGAACACTGAAGCTTTCTTT. The encoded protein is CASSSPGGTARNTEAFF.

This clonotype was seen more than once but under ten times. The rearrangement joins TRBV27 to TRBJ1-2; D perhaps matches TRBD1 (6 bases). Trimming left V 0 bases short and J 5 bases short, with 13 bases between. The CDR3 runs to 15 residues. The germline V gene encodes CDR1 MNHEY and CDR2 SMNVEV (reference sequence). CDR3 sequence (DNA): TGTGCCAGCAGTTTATCGGGGGGGGCGCGGTATGGCTACACCTTC. Translated, it gives CASSLSGGARYGYTF.

V usage is TRBV9 and J usage is TRBJ1-6; the match to TRBD1 covers 10 bases. The CDR3 contains 15 residues. Germline V lookup: CDR1 SGDLS, CDR2 YYNGEE. V gave up 4 bases and J gave up 8 bases; unmatched junction bases: 6. The CDR3 coding sequence is TGTGCCAGCAGCCCTGGGGGGACAGGGGATTCACCCCTCCACTTT. Protein sequence: CASSPGGTGDSPLHF.

The chain joins TRBV7-9 to TRBJ2-5; the D gene is possibly TRBD1 (6 bases). The V and J ends lost 5 bases and 4 bases respectively, with 17 bases between them. The V gene's germline CDR1 is SEHNR and CDR2 FQNEAQ (reference sequence). This CDR3 has 15 residues. The CDR3 loop reads CASSPDRYQGETQYF. CDR3 in DNA: TGTGCCAGCAGCCCCGACAGGTACCAGGGAGAGACCCAGTACTTC.

The V call is TRBV29-1, the J call TRBJ2-3, with D perhaps matching TRBD2 (6 bases). With 6 bases removed from V and 1 base from J, the gap between germline ends came to 17 bases. CDR3 size: 15 residues. CDR1 is SQVTM, CDR2 ANQGSEA, per germline. The CDR3 DNA follows: TGCAGCGTCACTGAGGCGGGACTGGGCACAGATACGCAGTATTTT. This codes for CSVTEAGLGTDTQYF.

This clonotype was recorded at least ten times. V is TRBV7-2 and J is TRBJ1-2, with D possibly being TRBD1 (5 bases). V lost 2 bases and J 10 bases, leaving 11 bases between the germline ends. The CDR3 contains 12 residues. Germline lookup yields CDR1 SGHTA and CDR2 FQGNSA. The CDR3 region is CASSLLGDLYTF. The CDR3 DNA follows: TGTGCCAGCAGCTTACTGGGGGACCTCTACACCTTC.

This chain links TRBV27 with TRBJ2-3, with a tentative D call TRBD1 (6 bases). The CDR3 loop spans 15 amino acids. CDR1 MNHEY and CDR2 SMNVEV come from the germline V gene (reference sequence). V lost 6 bases, J lost 3 bases, and 16 bases lay in between. The CDR3 sequence: CASRGFRQGTDTQYF. DNA for the CDR3: TGTGCCAGCAGGGGCTTCCGGCAGGGGACAGATACGCAGTATTTT.

This clonotype was detected a few times. This chain joins TRBV20-1 and TRBJ2-3, with 7 bases matching TRBD2. The CDR3 runs to 13 residues. The V gene end was trimmed by 6 bases and the J gene end by 3 bases; junction bases not matched to a gene: 6. CDR1 and CDR2 (germline): DFQATT, SNEGSKA (reference sequence). The CDR3 DNA sequence: TGCAGTGCCAGGCGGGGGTCTACAGATACGCAGTATTTT. It codes for CSARRGSTDTQYF.

J is TRBJ2-1 and V is TRBV9, with D uncertain. The CDR3 runs to 12 residues. The V end lost 4 bases, the J end lost 4 bases, and 6 bases lay between the germline ends. CDR1 SGDLS and CDR2 YYNGEE come from the germline V gene. CDR3 in amino acids: CASSQTYNEQFF. CDR3 DNA: TGTGCCAGCAGCCAGACGTACAATGAGCAGTTCTTC.

This clonotype was counted many times. The chain employs TRBV11-2 and TRBJ2-1; D is ambiguous. This CDR3 is 15 amino acids long. The germline CDR1 and CDR2 sequences are SGHAT and FQNNGV. Trimming removed 0 bases from V and 7 bases from J, with 13 bases in between. DNA of the CDR3: TGTGCCAGCAGCTTAGATTTAGGAGCCAGTAATGAGCAGTTCTTC. Amino acids: CASSLDLGASNEQFF.

This clonotype was detected only a few times. The V call is TRBV4-3, the J call TRBJ2-1; 8 bases align to TRBD2. The CDR3 spans 15 residues. CDR1 is LGHNA, CDR2 YSLEER, per germline. Trimming took 1 base from V and 3 from J; bases not matched to a gene: 2. The CDR3 here is CASSQGTSIYNEQFF. The CDR3 DNA reads TGCGCCAGCAGCCAAGGGACTAGCATCTACAATGAGCAGTTCTTC.

The V gene is TRBV29-1, the J gene TRBJ2-5; D perhaps matches TRBD2 (6 bases). The CDR3 consists of 12 residues. Looked up from germline, CDR1 is SQVTM and CDR2 is ANQGSEA. V dropped 4 bases and J dropped 4 bases, with 10 bases sitting between them. CDR3 residues: CSVGVGGETQYF. The CDR3 DNA follows: TGCAGCGTTGGGGTGGGGGGAGAGACCCAGTACTTC.